These 23 T cell receptor beta chains share one sample of origin, sequenced in a study of Tregs in tolerant kidney transplant recipients. Here immunoSEQ multiplex PCR was the method, and the copy in TCRdb shows in-frame clones only, minus some. The ten top clones account for around 0.8%, within a sample of about 48,000 clones. This sample comprised CD4+ T cells from blood, obtained before the transplant. The receptor source for this set is a human donor who received a combined kidney and bone marrow transplant.

About this clone itself: With the read ending 3 residues before the CDR3 end, the germline J gene is used to fill in that end. This chain uses TRBV5-1 with TRBJ2-1; 11 bases are shared with TRBD2. Germline-derived CDR1 and CDR2 are SGHRS and YFSETQ. This CDR3 comprises 17 residues. V was pared by 2 bases and J by 3 bases, with 7 bases of the junction left unmatched. The DNA read from the CDR3 is TGCGCCAGCAGCTTCGGGACTAGCGGCTGGAGCTACAATGAG. The encoded protein is CASSFGTSGWSYNE. The CDR3 in its entirety is CASSFGTSGWSYNEQFF.

In the case of this clone: The sequenced fragment ends 3 residues before the CDR3 boundary, so the rest is inferred from the germline J gene. V usage is TRBV18 and J usage is TRBJ2-1; possibly TRBD1 for D (5 bases). Trimming left V 1 base short and J 5 bases short, with 9 bases between. Germline CDR1 and CDR2: KGHSH and LQKENI. The CDR3 has 14 residues. The part of the CDR3 DNA that was read is TGTGCCAGCTCACCACGGTTGGACAACAATGAG. Protein: CASSPRLDNNE. The full-length CDR3 reads as CASSPRLDNNEQFF.

The CDR3 DNA, read in part, is TGCGCCAGCAGCTTGAGTCTAGCGGGGGCCTACGAG. Amino acid sequence: CASSLSLAGAYE. The full-length CDR3 reads as CASSLSLAGAYEQYF. The chain carries TRBV5-1 and TRBJ2-7, with 10 nucleotides matching TRBD2. The read is 3 residues too short to cover the CDR3 end, so that end is filled in from the germline J gene. The trim removed 1 base at V and 2 bases at J, leaving 3 bases unmatched. The CDR3 spans 15 residues. The germline V gene encodes CDR1 SGHRS and CDR2 YFSETQ. Full variable domain (remainder filled in from reference TRBV5-1 and TRBJ2-7): KAGVTQTPRYLIKTRGQQVTLSCSPISGHRSVSWYQQTPGQGLQFLFEYFSETQRNKGNFPGRFSGRQFSNSRSEMNVSTLELGDSALYLCASSLSLAGAYEQYFGPGTRLTVT.

Of note for this clone: The read is 3 residues too short to cover the CDR3 end, so that end is filled in from the germline J gene. The chain couples TRBV6-2 or TRBV6-3 to TRBJ2-3; D is perhaps TRBD1 (6 bases). The CDR3 is 14 residues long. Germline-derived CDR1 and CDR2 are MNHEY and SVGEGT. V lost 6 bases and J lost 1, with 11 bases in between. The CDR3 sequence is CASRKEGGTDTQYF. The CDR3 bases that were read are TGTGCCAGCAGGAAAGAGGGGGGCACAGATACG.

In regard to this clone: The read halts 3 residues ahead of the CDR3 end, with the missing end drawn from the germline J gene. The V call is TRBV6-2 or TRBV6-3, the J call TRBJ2-1; D is possibly TRBD1 (5 bases). The V gene's germline CDR1 is MNHEY and CDR2 SVGEGT. Trimming took off 0 bases at V and 4 bases at J, with 16 bases between the two ends. This CDR3 has 17 residues. The CDR3 sequence: CASSYSQTVNFYNEQFF. The sequenced part of the CDR3 DNA is TGTGCCAGCAGTTACTCCCAGACAGTCAACTTTTACAATGAG.

CDR3 loop: CASSRGLASYNEQFF. The sequenced CDR3 bases are TGTGCCAGCAGTCGGGGACTGGCCTCCTACAATGAG. The chain has TRBV6-2 or TRBV6-3 and TRBJ2-1; D is possibly TRBD2 (6 bases). The sequence runs out 3 residues before the end of the CDR3; the remainder is reconstructed from the germline J gene. The CDR3 consists of 15 residues. The V end lost 5 bases, the J end lost 0 bases, and 11 bases lay between the germline ends. Germline lookup yields CDR1 MNHEY and CDR2 SVGEGT.

Turning to this clone: The CDR3 goes on 3 residues after the read ends, and that part is filled in from the germline J gene. The chain has TRBV7-2 and TRBJ2-5; no firm D call. This CDR3 is 15 amino acids long. Trimming took 5 bases from V and 4 from J, leaving 17 bases between them. From germline, CDR1 is SGHTA and CDR2 FQGNSA. The sequenced CDR3 bases are TGTGCCAGCAGCCCCCAAGTGGTTAAGGGAGAGACC. Protein: CASSPQVVKGET. In full, the CDR3 is CASSPQVVKGETQYF.

As for this clone: The CDR3 is cut off 3 residues early in the read; its end comes from the germline J gene. The chain employs TRBV19 and TRBJ2-3; TRBD1 matches 10 bases. The CDR3 is 16 residues long. Germline-derived CDR1 and CDR2 are LNHDA and SQIVND (reference sequence). Trimming took 7 bases from V and 6 from J; bases not matched to a gene: 13. The covered CDR3 bases are TGTGCCAGTACCCCAAGGACAGGGGGAAGGGGGGATACG. Translation gives CASTPRTGGRGDT. The complete CDR3 sequence is CASTPRTGGRGDTQYF.

Concerning this clone: Read data end 3 residues before the CDR3 end; the end is taken from the germline J gene. This chain links TRBV29-1 with TRBJ2-7; 9 bases are shared with TRBD1. The J segment lost 5 bases and the V segment lost 6 bases, leaving 5 bases of the junction unmatched. Germline lookup yields CDR1 SQVTM and CDR2 ANQGSEA. This CDR3 contains 12 residues. CDR3 DNA, as far as it was read: TGCAGCGTCGGGACAGGGATCCACGAG. The encoded protein is CSVGTGIHE. The CDR3 reads in full as CSVGTGIHEQYF.

The CDR3 DNA, read in part, is TGCGCCAGCAGCGGGACAGGGGAAGAGACC. Its protein is CASSGTGEET. The full CDR3 reads CASSGTGEETQYF. J is TRBJ2-5 and V is TRBV5-1; 10 bases map to TRBD1. The sequenced fragment ends 3 residues before the CDR3 boundary, so the rest is inferred from the germline J gene. The trim removed 4 bases at V and 3 bases at J, leaving 0 bases unmatched. This CDR3 has 13 residues. Germline V gene data show CDR1 as SGHRS and CDR2 as YFSETQ. The complete variable domain, with remaining parts taken from reference TRBV5-1 and TRBJ2-5, reads KAGVTQTPRYLIKTRGQQVTLSCSPISGHRSVSWYQQTPGQGLQFLFEYFSETQRNKGNFPGRFSGRQFSNSRSEMNVSTLELGDSALYLCASSGTGEETQYFGPGTRLLVL.

About this clone itself: The observed sequence ends 3 residues before the CDR3 terminus, with the missing tail filled in from the germline J gene. This chain links TRBV19 with TRBJ1-1, with D uncertain. The V and J ends lost 7 bases and 4 bases respectively, with 13 bases between them. Germline CDR1 LNHDA, CDR2 SQIVND (reference sequence). This CDR3 region has 13 residues. The CDR3 DNA, read in part, is TGTGCCAGTACTGTAACAACGGGCACTGAA. Amino acid sequence: CASTVTTGTE. In full, the CDR3 reads CASTVTTGTEAFF.

Regarding this clone: The CDR3 is cut off 3 residues early in the read; its end comes from the germline J gene. The chain recombines TRBV5-1 with TRBJ2-7; D not resolved. The germline V and J ends were trimmed by 1 base and 0 bases, with 11 bases remaining between them. The CDR3 contains 15 residues. CDR1 and CDR2 (germline): SGHRS, YFSETQ. The CDR3 sequence is CASSLLGDSSYEQYF. The sequenced CDR3 bases are TGCGCCAGCAGCTTGTTGGGCGATAGCTCCTACGAG. Complete variable domain (other parts from reference TRBV5-1 and TRBJ2-7): KAGVTQTPRYLIKTRGQQVTLSCSPISGHRSVSWYQQTPGQGLQFLFEYFSETQRNKGNFPGRFSGRQFSNSRSEMNVSTLELGDSALYLCASSLLGDSSYEQYFGPGTRLTVT.

Remarks on this clone: The read finishes 3 residues shy of the CDR3 end, and the germline J gene is used to complete it. The same CDR3 arises from other DNA sequences in this sample as well. The V and J genes are TRBV5-1 and TRBJ2-3; the D is unclear. The germline V gene encodes CDR1 SGHRS and CDR2 YFSETQ. This CDR3 has 15 amino acids. Trimming removed 0 bases at V and 2 bases at J, with 10 bases between. The CDR3 bases that were read are TGCGCCAGCAGCTTGGAGGCAGGAGACACAGATACG. This translates into CASSLEAGDTDT. The whole CDR3 reads CASSLEAGDTDTQYF.

On this clone itself: The read terminates 3 residues ahead of where the CDR3 ends, so the germline J gene completes it. V is TRBV19 and J is TRBJ1-3; D unresolved. CDR3 length: 13 amino acids. The germline CDR1 and CDR2 sequences are LNHDA and SQIVND (reference sequence). Trimming stripped 3 bases from V and 7 bases from J, with 10 bases between. CDR3 residues: CASSISGSNTIYF. The covered CDR3 bases are TGTGCCAGTAGTATTTCGGGGTCCAACACC.

As regards this clone: Read data end 3 residues before the CDR3 end; the end is taken from the germline J gene. The chain combines TRBV6-4 with TRBJ2-1, with 9 bases lining up with TRBD2. Germline lookup yields CDR1 MRHNA and CDR2 SNTAGT. CDR3 length: 14 residues. The V segment lost 3 bases and the J segment 9 bases; nucleotides outside the gene matches: 6. CDR3 bases read: TGTGCCAGCAGTGAGGCTAGCGGGATGGGTGAG. It yields the protein CASSEASGMGE. The full CDR3 reads CASSEASGMGEQFF.

Concerning this clone itself: From the germline J gene comes the end of the CDR3, since the read stops 3 residues before it. The genes are TRBV2 and TRBJ1-4; 11 bases line up with TRBD1. CDR1 and CDR2 (germline): SNHLY, FYNNEI. CDR3 length: 13 residues. The CDR3 bases that were read are TGTGCCAGCGTGGGGGGACAGGGGGGGAAA. Residues: CASVGGQGGK. The full CDR3 is CASVGGQGGKLFF. The full variable domain, its missing parts supplied by reference TRBV2 and TRBJ1-4, is EPEVTQTPSHQVTQMGQEVILRCVPISNHLYFYWYRQILGQKVEFLVSFYNNEISEKSEIFDDQFSVERPDGSNFTLKIRSTKLEDSAMYFCASVGGQGGKLFFGSGTQLSVL.

Remarks on this clone: The DNA ends 3 residues before the CDR3 does, and the rest of the CDR3 is filled in from the germline J gene. The rearrangement joins TRBV5-4 to TRBJ1-4; perhaps TRBD1 as D (6 bases). The CDR3 runs 15 residues. V dropped 4 bases and J dropped 5 bases, with 15 bases sitting between them. Germline V gene data show CDR1 as SGHNT and CDR2 as YYREEE (reference sequence). CDR3 loop: CASSPSQGRNEKLFF. The sequenced part of the CDR3 DNA is TGTGCCAGCAGCCCCTCACAGGGAAGGAATGAAAAA.

As to this clone: The CDR3 end lies 3 residues beyond the end of the read and is filled in from the germline J gene. The rearrangement links TRBV2 to TRBJ2-1; 9 bases agree with TRBD1. The CDR3 totals 13 residues. The trim removed 10 bases at V and 3 bases at J, leaving 4 bases unmatched. CDR1 and CDR2 (germline): SNHLY, FYNNEI. The sequenced part of the CDR3 DNA is TGTGCCACCCGACAGGGGGACTACAATGAG. Translation: CATRQGDYNE. The CDR3 in its entirety is CATRQGDYNEQFF.

For this clone: The read ends 3 residues before the CDR3 terminus; that terminus is restored from the germline J gene. This chain connects TRBV19 to TRBJ2-1, with a possible D match to TRBD2 (7 bases). The CDR3 runs to 15 residues. Trimming pared 8 bases from V and 1 base from J, leaving 15 bases between. Looked up from germline, CDR1 is LNHDA and CDR2 is SQIVND (reference sequence). CDR3 DNA (partial): TGTGCCAGTGGGAGGGGGAGAAGTTCCTACAATGAG. This gives the protein CASGRGRSSYNE. The whole CDR3 is CASGRGRSSYNEQFF.

Note on this clone: Read sequence stops 3 residues before the CDR3 end, and the germline J gene provides the missing end. V and J are TRBV10-3 and TRBJ1-6, with 7 bases identical to TRBD1. Germline trimming cut 5 bases from V and 10 bases from J; bases unmatched to any gene: 11. This CDR3 is 15 amino acids long. Germline V gives CDR1 ENHRY, CDR2 SYGVKD. The CDR3 DNA, read in part, is TGTGCCATCAGTCCCGGGACAGCGGCGAGATCACCC. Protein sequence: CAISPGTAARSP. The entire CDR3 protein reads CAISPGTAARSPLHF.

The DNA read from the CDR3 is TGTGCCAGCTCACCTCCGGGGTGGGACTATGGC. This gives the protein CASSPPGWDYG. Given in full, the CDR3 is CASSPPGWDYGYTF. This chain links TRBV18 with TRBJ1-2; D is uncertain. The CDR3 end falls 3 residues outside the read, so it is completed with the germline J gene. Germline CDR1 and CDR2: KGHSH and LQKENI. This CDR3 is 14 amino acids long. The V gene lost 3 bases and the J gene lost 3 bases, with 11 bases spanning the gap.

About this clone: Germline and junction disagree at one end, which may indicate a read error. The read ends 3 residues shy of where the CDR3 ends; the end is completed using the germline J gene. This sequence joins TRBV4-2 and TRBJ2-7; 9 bases are shared with TRBD2. Looked up from germline, CDR1 is LGHNA and CDR2 is YNFKEQ. The CDR3 has 16 amino acids. CDR3 sequence: CASSQAAGTSRHEQYF. The covered CDR3 bases are TGCGCCAGCAGCCAAGCCGCCGGGACTAGCAGGCACGAG.

With regard to this clone: The sequence runs out 3 residues before the end of the CDR3; the remainder is reconstructed from the germline J gene. J is TRBJ2-5 and V is TRBV5-1; TRBD1 matches at 7 bases. Germline assignment: CDR1 SGHRS and CDR2 YFSETQ. The CDR3 covers 15 residues. The trim removed 3 bases at V and 3 bases at J, leaving 8 bases unmatched. The CDR3 is CASSSSGTAEETQYF. The covered CDR3 bases are TGCGCCAGCAGCTCGTCCGGGACAGCAGAAGAGACC.